A single sample is the source of the 23 T cell receptor beta chains below, sequenced in a study of blood T cell repertoires in COVID-19. Here immunoSEQ multiplex PCR was the method, and the copy in TCRdb shows in-frame clones only, minus some. The sample shows around 140,000 clones, 80% of them seen only once. The sequenced material came from peripheral blood. The receptors originated from a man aged 65 to 85 who had recovered from COVID-19.

V usage is TRBV27 and J usage is TRBJ2-1, with 14 bases matching TRBD2. Per germline, CDR1 MNHEY and CDR2 SMNVEV (reference sequence). Losses at the gene ends were 3 bases for V and 6 bases for J; bases not matched to a gene: 4. The CDR3 runs 16 residues. CDR3 sequence (DNA): TGTGCCAGCAGTTTGGGGACTAGCGGGAGTTTCAATGAGCAGTTCTTC. This codes for CASSLGTSGSFNEQFF.

The genes are TRBV20-1 and TRBJ2-5, with D possibly being TRBD1 (5 bases). The V end lost 2 bases, the J end lost 4 bases, and 5 bases lay between the germline ends. This CDR3 has 11 amino acids. CDR1 is DFQATT and CDR2 is SNEGSKA in the germline V gene (reference sequence). The CDR3 protein is CSARRGETQYF. In nucleotides, the CDR3 is TGCAGTGCTAGAAGGGGAGAGACCCAGTACTTC.

The sample holds one count of this clone. The V and J genes are TRBV7-2 and TRBJ2-2; 7 nucleotides agree with TRBD2. V shed 4 bases and J 5 bases; nucleotides not matched to a gene: 7. CDR3 length equals 15 residues. Germline-derived CDR1 and CDR2 are SGHTA and FQGNSA. The CDR3 DNA reads TGTGCCAGCAGCTCGCGGGGAGGGCAAACCGGGGAGCTGTTTTTT. The encoded protein is CASSSRGGQTGELFF.

V gene TRBV7-9 combines with J gene TRBJ2-2, with 11 nucleotides matching TRBD2. CDR1 is SEHNR and CDR2 is FQNEAQ in the germline V gene (reference sequence). The CDR3 totals 16 residues. Unmatched junction bases numbered 6, after V lost 1 base and J lost 8 bases. This CDR3 reads CASSLGELAGAGELFF. The CDR3 DNA is TGTGCCAGCAGCTTAGGGGAACTAGCGGGAGCTGGGGAGCTGTTTTTT. Full variable domain (outside the CDR3, taken from reference TRBV7-9 and TRBJ2-2): DTGVSQNPRHKITKRGQNVTFRCDPISEHNRLYWYRQTLGQGPEFLTYFQNEAQLEKSRLLSDRFSAERPKGSFSTLEIQRTEQGDSAMYLCASSLGELAGAGELFFGEGSRLTVL.

The gene calls are TRBV7-9 and TRBJ2-4, with 7 bases that match TRBD1. V lost 5 bases to trimming and J lost 0 bases; unmatched junction nucleotides: 4. The CDR3 consists of 15 residues. Per germline, CDR1 SEHNR and CDR2 FQNEAQ (reference sequence). The CDR3 nucleotides read TGTGCCAGCAGCCCCCGGACAGGAGCCAAAAACATTCAGTACTTC. Amino acid sequence: CASSPRTGAKNIQYF. Supplemented by reference TRBV7-9 and TRBJ2-4, the full variable domain reads DTGVSQNPRHKITKRGQNVTFRCDPISEHNRLYWYRQTLGQGPEFLTYFQNEAQLEKSRLLSDRFSAERPKGSFSTLEIQRTEQGDSAMYLCASSPRTGAKNIQYFGAGTRLSVL.

The chain links TRBV5-4 to TRBJ2-2, with a weak D call TRBD1 (5 bases). The germline V gene has CDR1 SGHNT and CDR2 YYREEE (reference sequence). The V gene lost 4 bases and the J gene lost 4 bases, with 11 bases spanning the gap. The CDR3 length is 14 residues. This chain's CDR3 is CASSVTEITGELFF. The CDR3, as DNA: TGTGCCAGCAGCGTGACAGAGATCACCGGGGAGCTGTTTTTT.

The genes are TRBV7-9 and TRBJ1-1; D is uncertain. Germline V gene sequence: CDR1 SEHNR, CDR2 FQNEAQ (reference sequence). This CDR3 has 13 residues. The V end was cut by 1 base, the J end by 6 bases, with 9 bases between. The CDR3 coding sequence is TGTGCCAGCAGCTTAGACCCGGAGGCTGAAGCTTTCTTT. Its protein product is CASSLDPEAEAFF.

V gene TRBV7-9 combines with J gene TRBJ2-1, with 7 bases that match TRBD1. Germline lookup yields CDR1 SEHNR and CDR2 FQNEAQ (reference sequence). V gave up 1 base and J gave up 15 bases; unmatched junction bases: 6. This CDR3 spans 12 amino acids. The CDR3 DNA sequence: TGTGCCAGCAGCTTAGACTCGGCAGGGGGGTTCTTC. Its translation: CASSLDSAGGFF. The whole variable domain, filled in from reference TRBV7-9 and TRBJ2-1, reads DTGVSQNPRHKITKRGQNVTFRCDPISEHNRLYWYRQTLGQGPEFLTYFQNEAQLEKSRLLSDRFSAERPKGSFSTLEIQRTEQGDSAMYLCASSLDSAGGFFGPGTRLTVL.

The chain uses TRBV5-8 and TRBJ2-5; tentative D call: TRBD2 (6 bases). V lost 3 bases and J lost 5, with 20 bases in between. From germline, CDR1 is SGHTS and CDR2 YDEGEE. The CDR3 sequence is 16 residues long. This chain's CDR3 is CASSYGSGLLRETQYF. DNA of the CDR3: TGTGCCAGCAGCTACGGATCGGGACTCCTAAGGGAGACCCAGTACTTC.

This clone showed up many times. The V and J genes are TRBV4-1 and TRBJ2-1; D ambiguous. V lost 4 bases, J lost 0 bases, and 10 bases lay in between. This CDR3 spans 15 amino acids. Germline V gene sequence: CDR1 MGHRA, CDR2 YSYEKL. CDR3 protein: CASSLHSSSYNEQFF. The DNA of the CDR3 is TGCGCCAGCAGCCTGCACTCGAGCTCCTACAATGAGCAGTTCTTC.

CDR3 region: CASDRGAGPRGYTF. Written as DNA, the CDR3 is TGTGCCAGTGACCGGGGGGCAGGCCCTAGGGGCTACACCTTC. This chain joins TRBV19 and TRBJ1-2; tentative D call: TRBD1 (6 bases). Germline assignment: CDR1 LNHDA and CDR2 SQIVND (reference sequence). The length of the CDR3 is 14 residues. The V end lost 8 bases, the J end lost 8 bases, and 21 bases lay between the germline ends.

The genes are TRBV12-3 or TRBV12-4 and TRBJ1-2; 7 nucleotides match TRBD1. The CDR3 sequence is 13 residues long. The V gene end was trimmed by 6 bases and the J gene end by 6 bases; junction bases not matched to a gene: 7. The CDR3 nucleotides are TGTGCCAGCAGATCTACCGGGACAGATGGCTACACCTTC. As protein: CASRSTGTDGYTF.

The rearrangement links TRBV5-6 to TRBJ1-4; D remains ambiguous. This CDR3 is built from 14 residues. Germline lookup yields CDR1 SGHDT and CDR2 YYEEEE. Deletions cut 2 bases from V and 6 bases from J, with 11 bases between. CDR3 sequence: CASSFDMVDEKLFF. The DNA for the CDR3 is TGTGCCAGCAGCTTTGACATGGTAGATGAAAAACTGTTTTTT. The full variable domain, in which reference TRBV5-6 and TRBJ1-4 provide the parts outside the CDR3, is DAGVTQSPTHLIKTRGQQVTLRCSPKSGHDTVSWYQQALGQGPQFIFQYYEEEERQRGNFPDRFSGHQFPNYSSELNVNALLLGDSALYLCASSFDMVDEKLFFGSGTQLSVL.

CDR3 protein: CSVESSTDFTGELFF. DNA for the CDR3: TGCAGCGTTGAAAGCTCGACAGATTTCACCGGGGAGCTGTTTTTT. This chain connects TRBV29-1 to TRBJ2-2, with D perhaps TRBD1 (5 bases). The CDR3 is made up of 15 amino acids. Between the trimmed V and J ends, which lost 2 bases and 4 bases, there was a span of 14 bases. Germline V lookup: CDR1 SQVTM, CDR2 ANQGSEA.

This clone is a singleton in its sample. The germline gene is not matched at one end of the junction; a read error may be the cause. The chain employs TRBV12-3 or TRBV12-4 and TRBJ2-1; 11 bases fit TRBD2. This CDR3 spans 13 amino acids. The CDR3: CASRNNTSGSIVF. For the CDR3, the DNA is TGTGCCAGCAGGAATAATACTAGCGGGAGTATTGTCTTC.

The chain uses TRBV27 and TRBJ2-5, with TRBD2 as a possible D gene (6 bases). V was trimmed by 4 bases and J by 5 bases, leaving 14 bases between them. The CDR3 spans 14 residues. Per the germline V gene, CDR1 is MNHEY and CDR2 is SMNVEV (reference sequence). CDR3 region: CASSWTGAVETQYF. The CDR3 DNA follows: TGTGCCAGCAGTTGGACGGGAGCGGTCGAGACCCAGTACTTC.

This rearrangement joins TRBV19 to TRBJ1-5; D gene unclear. The CDR3 covers 15 residues. Germline lookup yields CDR1 LNHDA and CDR2 SQIVND (reference sequence). V lost 6 bases, J lost 3 bases, and 15 bases lay in between. CDR3 protein: CASRETPLDNQPQHF. CDR3 nucleotide sequence: TGTGCCAGTAGAGAGACACCTTTGGACAATCAGCCCCAGCATTTT.

This clone was observed once. CDR3 in amino acids: CASMRDRGVAEAFF. The CDR3 region has the DNA TGTGCCAGCATGAGGGACAGGGGGGTAGCAGAAGCTTTCTTT. The genes are TRBV5-4 and TRBJ1-1; 11 bases map to TRBD1. CDR1 is SGHNT and CDR2 is YYREEE in the germline V gene (reference sequence). V dropped 6 bases and J dropped 8; count of bases not matched to a gene: 9. The CDR3 spans 14 residues.

The J gene is TRBJ2-7, the V gene TRBV7-3; 9 bases align to TRBD2. Germline trimming cut 1 base from V and 2 bases from J; bases unmatched to any gene: 3. This CDR3 region has 15 residues. Per germline, CDR1 SGHTA and CDR2 FQGTGA. CDR3 region: CASSLNSGSTYEQYF. The CDR3 DNA sequence: TGTGCCAGCAGCTTAAATAGCGGGAGTACCTACGAGCAGTACTTC.

This clone was observed at least ten times. V is TRBV2 and J is TRBJ2-1, with D perhaps TRBD1 (7 bases). Germline V gives CDR1 SNHLY, CDR2 FYNNEI. The V end lost 10 bases, the J end lost 1 base, and 14 bases lay between the germline ends. CDR3 length equals 14 residues. The CDR3, as DNA: TGTGCCACCTGGGCAGGGGGGTCCTACAATGAGCAGTTCTTC. Amino acid sequence: CATWAGGSYNEQFF.

The chain uses TRBV9 and TRBJ1-2; D may be TRBD1 (6 bases). Trimming took off 3 bases at V and 8 bases at J, with 23 bases between the two ends. Germline V lookup: CDR1 SGDLS, CDR2 YYNGEE. This CDR3 region has 16 residues. The CDR3 DNA is TGTGCCAGCAGCGCCTCAGGGGCCGCTCGGGAGGGCGGCTACACCTTC. Its translation is CASSASGAAREGGYTF.

The chain couples TRBV9 to TRBJ2-7; 12 bases are shared with TRBD1. Germline assignment: CDR1 SGDLS and CDR2 YYNGEE. After removal of 6 bases from V and 6 bases from J, the junction contained 10 bases not matched to a gene. The CDR3 totals 15 residues. Here the CDR3 DNA reads TGTGCCAGCATGAGGTCAGGGACAGGGGGCCTCGAGCAGTACTTC. Its protein is CASMRSGTGGLEQYF.

The chain combines TRBV7-9 with TRBJ2-7, with D perhaps TRBD2 (6 bases). The CDR3 totals 13 residues. Germline CDR1 SEHNR, CDR2 FQNEAQ (reference sequence). Trimming took off 5 bases at V and 5 bases at J, with 13 bases between the two ends. CDR3 coding DNA: TGTGCCAGCAGCGGAGGGGTGGGCGACGAGCAGTACTTC. Its translation: CASSGGVGDEQYF.